What follows are 18 T cell receptor beta chains derived from one specimen sequenced in a study of blood T cell repertoires in COVID-19. Profiled with immunoSEQ multiplex PCR; TCRdb holds only in-frame clones, not every one. The profile shows about 270,000 clones, about nine tenths of them singletons. The sequencing input was PBMCs or T cells enriched from blood (not recorded which). The source is a man younger than 30 who had recovered from COVID-19.

The sample holds one count of this clone. The gene calls are TRBV12-3 or TRBV12-4 and TRBJ2-2, with a tentative D call TRBD2 (6 bases). The CDR3 is made up of 13 amino acids. V gave up 6 bases and J gave up 6 bases, with 11 bases separating them. The CDR3 DNA sequence: TGTGCCAGCAGGCTACGACTAGCCGGGGAGCTGTTTTTT. This codes for CASRLRLAGELFF.

This clone came up once. This chain connects TRBV2 to TRBJ1-6; 7 bases align to TRBD1. CDR3 length: 14 residues. Per the germline V gene, CDR1 is SNHLY and CDR2 is FYNNEI. V trimming: 4 bases; J trimming: 10 bases; junction bases outside the gene matches: 7. CDR3: CASSGETGYSPLHF. CDR3 DNA sequence: TGTGCCAGCAGTGGTGAGACAGGGTACTCACCCCTCCACTTT.

The rearrangement uses TRBV5-1 and TRBJ2-2; TRBD1 might be the D (5 bases). Germline CDR1 and CDR2: SGHRS and YFSETQ. The length of the CDR3 is 15 residues. V gave up 9 bases and J gave up 0 bases, with 15 bases separating them. The CDR3 DNA sequence: TGCGCCACCACTACAGGTAGCACGAACACCGGGGAGCTGTTTTTT. Amino acid sequence: CATTTGSTNTGELFF.

V is TRBV11-2 and J is TRBJ2-3; a possible D gene is TRBD2 (5 bases). From germline, CDR1 is SGHAT and CDR2 FQNNGV. V was trimmed by 1 base and J by 2 bases, leaving 19 bases between them. The CDR3 extends over 18 amino acids. The CDR3 spells CASSLVASSRYNTDTQYF. Written as DNA, the CDR3 is TGTGCCAGCAGCTTAGTCGCTAGCAGCCGCTATAACACAGATACGCAGTATTTT.

This clone was observed a single time. The gene calls are TRBV2 and TRBJ2-7; perhaps TRBD1 as D (5 bases). The germline gives CDR1 SNHLY, CDR2 FYNNEI. The CDR3 spans 12 residues. V was trimmed by 4 bases and J by 2 bases, leaving 6 bases between them. CDR3 protein: CASSATAYEQYF. CDR3 bases: TGTGCCAGCAGTGCGACAGCCTACGAGCAGTACTTC.

The chain recombines TRBV28 with TRBJ2-7, with a possible D match to TRBD2 (5 bases). CDR3 size: 14 residues. CDR1 is MDHEN and CDR2 is SYDVKM in the germline V gene. The V gene lost 7 bases and the J gene lost 0 bases, with 13 bases spanning the gap. The CDR3 DNA reads TGTGCCAGCATTCCGTCGGGGAGCTCCTACGAGCAGTACTTC. Translation: CASIPSGSSYEQYF. Supplemented by reference TRBV28 and TRBJ2-7, the full variable domain reads DVKVTQSSRYLVKRTGEKVFLECVQDMDHENMFWYRQDPGLGLRLIYFSYDVKMKEKGDIPEGYSVSREKKERFSLILESASTNQTSMYLCASIPSGSSYEQYFGPGTRLTVT.

The gene calls are TRBV7-3 and TRBJ2-1, with TRBD2 matching over 12 bases. In germline, CDR1 is SGHTA, CDR2 FQGTGA. There are 15 residues in the CDR3. Losses at the gene ends were 4 bases for V and 7 bases for J; bases not matched to a gene: 5. For the CDR3, the DNA is TGTGCCAGCAGCTCGACTAGCGGGAGCCGTAATGAGCAGTTCTTC. Translation gives CASSSTSGSRNEQFF.

The genes are TRBV30 and TRBJ2-1; 13 bases are a match to TRBD2. V was pared by 1 base and J by 8 bases, with 8 bases of the junction left unmatched. The CDR3 is 16 residues long. Germline V gene data show CDR1 as GTSNPN and CDR2 as SVGIG (reference sequence). The CDR3 region is CAWSATGLAGTDEQFF. The CDR3 DNA reads as TGTGCCTGGAGTGCGACGGGACTAGCGGGGACCGATGAGCAGTTCTTC.

This clone was counted a single time. The chain links TRBV5-6 to TRBJ1-1; TRBD1 is a possible D gene (6 bases). Between the trimmed V and J ends, which lost 4 bases and 4 bases, there was a span of 14 bases. Germline CDR1 SGHDT, CDR2 YYEEEE. This CDR3 contains 14 residues. The CDR3 spells CASSIGGLGTEAFF. CDR3 sequence (DNA): TGTGCCAGCAGCATTGGGGGCCTCGGCACTGAAGCTTTCTTT. Based on the CDR3 plus reference TRBV5-6 and TRBJ1-1, the full variable domain is DAGVTQSPTHLIKTRGQQVTLRCSPKSGHDTVSWYQQALGQGPQFIFQYYEEEERQRGNFPDRFSGHQFPNYSSELNVNALLLGDSALYLCASSIGGLGTEAFFGQGTRLTVV.

V and J are TRBV5-1 and TRBJ1-3; tentative D call: TRBD1 (5 bases). The germline gives CDR1 SGHRS, CDR2 YFSETQ. Trimming took 3 bases from V and 7 from J, leaving 11 bases between them. The CDR3 is made up of 13 amino acids. The CDR3 bases are TGCGCCAGCAGCTGGCGGCAGGGTAACACCATATATTTT. Its translation: CASSWRQGNTIYF.

This clone was detected once. The V gene is TRBV5-6, the J gene TRBJ2-5; D not certain. This CDR3 is built from 12 residues. Trimming removed 0 bases at V and 7 bases at J, with 7 bases between. Germline CDR1 SGHDT, CDR2 YYEEEE. CDR3 amino acids: CASSLDARTQYF. CDR3 bases: TGTGCCAGCAGCTTGGACGCCAGGACCCAGTACTTC.

V is TRBV28 and J is TRBJ2-2; unclear D gene. CDR1 MDHEN and CDR2 SYDVKM come from the germline V gene. This CDR3 is 13 amino acids long. V lost 2 bases and J lost 4, with 5 bases in between. CDR3 nucleotide sequence: TGTGCCAGCAGTTTAGCGCGCACCGGGGAGCTGTTTTTT. The encoded protein is CASSLARTGELFF.

In its sample, this clone was seen a few times. The chain combines TRBV14 with TRBJ1-2; TRBD1 might be the D (5 bases). Germline lookup yields CDR1 SGHDN and CDR2 FVKESK. V dropped 5 bases and J dropped 8 bases, with 12 bases sitting between them. There are 12 residues in the CDR3. The CDR3 sequence is CASSKGRWGYTF. The CDR3 bases are TGTGCCAGCAGCAAGGGGAGGTGGGGCTACACCTTC.

This sequence joins TRBV3-1 (or the pseudogene TRBV3-2) and TRBJ2-1; TRBD2 matches at 9 bases. CDR1 and CDR2 from the germline V gene are LGHDT and YNNKEL (reference sequence). The CDR3 extends over 13 amino acids. CDR3 nucleotides: TGTCAGTGCGGGAGGGTTCTAGGCAATGAGCAGTTCTTC. This gives the protein CQCGRVLGNEQFF.

This rearrangement joins TRBV9 to TRBJ1-5; D not certain. V lost 0 bases, J lost 5 bases, and 6 bases lay in between. Germline V lookup: CDR1 SGDLS, CDR2 YYNGEE. The CDR3 extends over 13 amino acids. The CDR3 DNA sequence: TGTGCCAGCAGCGTAGACGGGGATCAGCCCCAGCATTTT. Translation: CASSVDGDQPQHF.

A few counts support this clone. This chain connects TRBV6-5 to TRBJ1-5, with a tentative D call TRBD1 (5 bases). The length of the CDR3 is 14 residues. CDR1 and CDR2 (germline): MNHEY, SVGAGI. V was trimmed by 7 bases and J by 5 bases, leaving 15 bases between them. CDR3 bases: TGTGCCAGCAAGAACGGTAAGGGGCATCAGCCCCAGCATTTT. Translation gives CASKNGKGHQPQHF.

The rearrangement joins TRBV5-1 to TRBJ2-7; a possible D gene is TRBD1 (6 bases). From germline, CDR1 is SGHRS and CDR2 YFSETQ. This CDR3 comprises 14 residues. V was shortened by 4 bases and J by 5 bases, with 16 bases between the two germline ends. The CDR3 DNA reads as TGCGCCAGCAGCCCCGGGACATCCTACGACGAGCAGTACTTC. It is translated as CASSPGTSYDEQYF.

The rearrangement links TRBV29-1 to TRBJ2-6; 12 bases match TRBD1. The CDR3 has 18 residues. CDR1 is SQVTM, CDR2 ANQGSEA, per germline. V lost 6 bases and J lost 0; bases outside the gene matches: 9. The CDR3 region is CSVQLWDRGLSGANVLTF. CDR3 DNA: TGCAGCGTGCAACTGTGGGACAGGGGGCTCTCTGGGGCCAACGTCCTGACTTTC.